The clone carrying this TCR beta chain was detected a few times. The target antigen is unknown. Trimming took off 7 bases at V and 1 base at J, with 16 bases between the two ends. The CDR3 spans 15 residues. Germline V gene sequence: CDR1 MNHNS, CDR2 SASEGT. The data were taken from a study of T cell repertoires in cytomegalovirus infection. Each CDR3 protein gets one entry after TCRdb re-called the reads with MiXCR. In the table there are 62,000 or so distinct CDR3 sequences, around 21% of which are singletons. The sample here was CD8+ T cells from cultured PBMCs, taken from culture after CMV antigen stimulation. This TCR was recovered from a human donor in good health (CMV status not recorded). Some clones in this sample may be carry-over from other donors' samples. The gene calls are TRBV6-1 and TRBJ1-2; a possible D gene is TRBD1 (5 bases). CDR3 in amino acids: CASKLRDLLNYGYTF. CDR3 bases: TGTGCCAGCAAACTTCGGGACCTACTTAACTATGGCTACACCTTC.